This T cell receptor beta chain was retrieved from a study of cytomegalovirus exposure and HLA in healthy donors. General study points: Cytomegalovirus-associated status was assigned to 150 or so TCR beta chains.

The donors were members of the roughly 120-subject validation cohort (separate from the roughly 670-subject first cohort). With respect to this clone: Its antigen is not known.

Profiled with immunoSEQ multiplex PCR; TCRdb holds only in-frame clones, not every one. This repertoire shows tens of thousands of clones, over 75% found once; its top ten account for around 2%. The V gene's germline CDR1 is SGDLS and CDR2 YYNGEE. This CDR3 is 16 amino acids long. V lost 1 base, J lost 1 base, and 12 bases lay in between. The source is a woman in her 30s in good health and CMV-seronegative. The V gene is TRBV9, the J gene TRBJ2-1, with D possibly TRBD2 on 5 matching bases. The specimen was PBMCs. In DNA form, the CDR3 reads TGTGCCAGCAGCGTAAACCGGGAAGGGTCCTACAATGAGCAGTTCTTC. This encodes CASSVNREGSYNEQFF.